The next 4 T cell receptor beta chains were all read from a single sample in a study of OX40 agonist ivuxolimab in advanced cancers. Assay used: immunoSEQ multiplex PCR; TCRdb lists only in-frame clones, some missing. Of over 70,000 clones in the sample, roughly 88% are singletons; the top ten hold less than 0.35%. Sequences were derived from CD4+ or CD8+ T cells sorted from blood, sampled in a trial of the OX40 agonist ivuxolimab. The source of these receptors is an adult with an advanced solid tumor such as melanoma, head and neck, liver or kidney cancer.

The gene calls are TRBV4-3 and TRBJ2-7; D may be TRBD2 (5 bases). CDR3 length equals 16 residues. In germline, CDR1 is LGHNA, CDR2 YSLEER. V lost 0 bases and J lost 4, with 16 bases in between. The CDR3 sequence is CASSQDRWRTQYEQYF. CDR3 sequence (DNA): TGCGCCAGCAGCCAAGATCGTTGGAGGACCCAATACGAGCAGTACTTC.

CDR3 loop: CASSSTRDRGQNEQFF. The CDR3 coding sequence is TGTGCCAGTAGCTCCACCCGGGACAGGGGGCAAAATGAGCAGTTCTTC. The V call is TRBV19, the J call TRBJ2-1, with 12 bases lining up with TRBD1. From germline, CDR1 is LNHDA and CDR2 SQIVND (reference sequence). This CDR3 has 16 residues. The V and J ends lost 6 bases and 7 bases, in that order; junction bases with no gene match: 10. Full variable domain (rest looked up from reference TRBV19 and TRBJ2-1): DGGITQSPKYLFRKEGQNVTLSCEQNLNHDAMYWYRQDPGQGLRLIYYSQIVNDFQKGDIAEGYSVSREKKESFPLTVTSAQKNPTAFYLCASSSTRDRGQNEQFFGPGTRLTVL.

CDR3 region: CASSPRQPSTDTQYF. Written as DNA, the CDR3 is TGTGCCAGCAGCCCTCGACAGCCCAGCACAGATACGCAGTATTTT. The rearrangement uses TRBV14 and TRBJ2-3; D may be TRBD1 (5 bases). Germline V gives CDR1 SGHDN, CDR2 FVKESK. The CDR3 has 15 residues. Trimming removed 4 bases from V and 0 bases from J, with 11 bases in between.

The chain joins TRBV7-6 to TRBJ2-5, with 10 bases matching TRBD2. The CDR3 is 14 residues long. Germline V gene lookup returns CDR1 SGHVS and CDR2 FNYEAQ. The V segment lost 5 bases and the J segment 5 bases; nucleotides outside the gene matches: 5. CDR3 coding DNA: TGTGCCAGCAGCGGGCCGGGACTAGCGGAGACCCAGTACTTC. Translating it yields CASSGPGLAETQYF.